Listed below are T cell receptor beta chains from one sample, sequenced in a study of control samples from healthy donors and cancer patients. Data came from immunoSEQ multiplex PCR; TCRdb stores just in-frame clones and leaves some out. Of 100,000 to 150,000 clones in the sample, roughly 90% are singletons; the top ten hold 1.5% to 2%. Sequencing input: blood. These receptors came from a man in his late teens or twenties in good health. Both conserved end residues are part of each CDR3. Each record gives: V gene, D gene, clone size, J gene, CDR3 DNA, CDR3 protein. D genes are given only for firm matches. Size is omitted from some rows. Given values are once, few, many or a class for expanded clones.

TRBV6-5	.	.	TRBJ1-3	TGTGCCAGCAGTATACAAACAGGGTCTGGAAACACCATATATTTT	CASSIQTGSGNTIYF
TRBV7-7	TRBD2	.	TRBJ2-2	TGTGCTAGCTCGGGACTAGCGGGAGTAAACGGGGAGCTGTTTTTT	CASSGLAGVNGELFF
TRBV4-2	.	few	TRBJ1-6	TGTGCCAGCAGCAGGAGCTCCTATAATTCACCCCTCCACTTT	CASSRSSYNSPLHF
TRBV10-3	.	.	TRBJ1-1	TGTGCCATCAGTATACCAGGGATGAACACTGAAGCTTTCTTT	CAISIPGMNTEAFF
TRBV6-2/TRBV6-3	TRBD2	.	TRBJ2-7	TGTGCCAGCAGTGAGATACTAGCGTCGAGCTCCTACGAGCAGTACTTC	CASSEILASSSYEQYF
TRBV5-8	.	.	TRBJ2-2	TGTGCCAGCAGCGCGGGGGACAGAGTCACCGGGGAGCTGTTTTTT	CASSAGDRVTGELFF
TRBV7-6	TRBD2	.	TRBJ2-7	TGTGCCAGCAGCCCACGGACTAGCAGGGACTCCTACGAGCAGTACTTC	CASSPRTSRDSYEQYF
TRBV9	.	once	TRBJ2-3	TGTGCCAGCAGCGGGGGGTCCGCAGATACGCAGTATTTT	CASSGGSADTQYF
TRBV10-3	TRBD1	.	TRBJ1-1	TGTGCCAGCGACAGGGGACTTGGGAACACTGAAGCTTTCTTT	CASDRGLGNTEAFF
TRBV20-1	.	once	TRBJ2-7	TGCAGTGCTAGTGGCCGGGACTTCTCCTACGAGCAGTACTTC	CSASGRDFSYEQYF
TRBV27	.	.	TRBJ2-7	TGTGCCAGCAGCTGGACAACCGAGGTCCCCCCCTTCTACGAGCAGTACTTC	CASSWTTEVPPFYEQYF
TRBV6-5	TRBD1	.	TRBJ1-5	TGTGCCAGCAGTACTGACAGGGTTCAGCCCCAGCATTTT	CASSTDRVQPQHF
TRBV28	.	.	TRBJ2-7	TGTGCCAGCAGTTTATCTATATCCTACGAGCAGTACTTC	CASSLSISYEQYF
TRBV6-5	.	.	TRBJ2-1	TGTGCCAGCAGCCAGGCCAATGAGCAGTTCTTC	CASSQANEQFF
TRBV11-2	.	.	TRBJ2-4	TGTGCCAGCAGCCCTTTTTCGCTGCCGACACTAGCCAAAAACATTCAGTACTTC	CASSPFSLPTLAKNIQYF
TRBV19	.	.	TRBJ1-1	TGTGCCAGTACCCCACAGGGCCGGAAGGCTGAAGCTTTCTTT	CASTPQGRKAEAFF
TRBV5-4	TRBD1	.	TRBJ1-1	TGTGCCAGCAGCTTGACTCTTACAGGGGGGGGTACTGAAGCTTTCTTT	CASSLTLTGGGTEAFF
TRBV7-2	TRBD1	.	TRBJ2-1	TGTGCCAGCAGCTCGGGACAGGGTAACAATGAGCAGTTCTTC	CASSSGQGNNEQFF
TRBV10-2	TRBD1	.	TRBJ1-2	TGCGCCAGCGGGACAGGGGGAGACTATGGCTACACCTTC	CASGTGGDYGYTF
TRBV28	.	.	TRBJ2-1	TGTGCCAGCACCCCCTTCAGAGTTTCTAATGAGCAGTTCTTC	CASTPFRVSNEQFF
TRBV9	.	.	TRBJ2-3	TGTGCCAGCAGCGCTTGGGTCACAGATACGCAGTATTTT	CASSAWVTDTQYF
TRBV10-1	TRBD1	once	TRBJ1-2	TGCGCCAGCAGTGGGGGACAGGGAGTTGATAGATATGGCTACACCTTC	CASSGGQGVDRYGYTF
TRBV4-1	.	.	TRBJ2-3	TGCGCCAGCAGCCAATTCGACCTCACCGGCACAGATACGCAGTATTTT	CASSQFDLTGTDTQYF
TRBV5-1	.	few	TRBJ2-2	TGCGCCAGCAGCTTGAAGTGGGGGTTTCAGGGGACCGGGGAGCTGTTTTTT	CASSLKWGFQGTGELFF
TRBV25-1	.	.	TRBJ2-7	TGTGCCAGCAGTGAAGTCTACGAGCAGTACTTC	CASSEVYEQYF
TRBV7-8	.	.	TRBJ1-5	TGTGCCAGCAGTTCCAACCGCAGGAGCCACCTCCGCAATCAGCCCCAGCATTTT	CASSSNRRSHLRNQPQHF
TRBV6-5	.	.	TRBJ1-1	TGTGCCAGCACTTACGACCCGAACACTGAAGCTTTCTTT	CASTYDPNTEAFF
TRBV14	.	.	TRBJ1-1	TGTGCCAGCAGCCAAGGTGGAGGGAGTTTCGCTTTCTTT	CASSQGGGSFAFF
TRBV10-3	TRBD2	.	TRBJ2-7	TGTGCCATCAGTGAAGAGGGAGGGAGATCCTACGAGCAGTACTTC	CAISEEGGRSYEQYF
TRBV10-3	.	few	TRBJ1-6	TGTGCCATCAGAGGGGGGAATGCGGCCTATAATTCACCCCTCCACTTT	CAIRGGNAAYNSPLHF
TRBV19	TRBD1	.	TRBJ1-1	TGTGCCAGTACCCCACGGGACAGAAACGAAGCTTTCTTT	CASTPRDRNEAFF
TRBV19	TRBD2	.	TRBJ2-5	TGTGCCAGTAGTATAGTCGCGGGAGGGCCGGGGGAGACCCAGTACTTC	CASSIVAGGPGETQYF
TRBV28	TRBD1	.	TRBJ2-7	TGTGCCAGCAGAAATGGGGGGACAGGGCCTTACGAGCAGTACTTC	CASRNGGTGPYEQYF
TRBV6-6	.	.	TRBJ1-2	TGTGCCAGTAACCAGGGAATCTATGGCTACACCTTC	CASNQGIYGYTF
TRBV12-3/TRBV12-4	TRBD1	.	TRBJ2-1	TGTGCCAGCAGTTTGGACAGGGGTAATGAGCAGTTCTTC	CASSLDRGNEQFF
TRBV19	TRBD1	.	TRBJ2-7	TGTGCCAGTAGTACCGGGACAGGGCTCAACGAGCAGTACTTC	CASSTGTGLNEQYF
TRBV15	.	.	TRBJ2-1	TGTGCCACCAGCAGAGCTAGGATCGATGAGCAGTTCTTC	CATSRARIDEQFF
TRBV5-8	.	.	TRBJ1-5	TGTGCCAGCAGCTTGGACAGAGATAGCAATCAGCCCCAGCATTTT	CASSLDRDSNQPQHF
TRBV21-1	.	once	TRBJ2-6	TGTGCCAGCAGCAAATCTGTCCAGGGGGCCAACGTCCTGACTTTC	CASSKSVQGANVLTF
TRBV7-8	.	.	TRBJ1-2	TGTGCCAGCAGCTTAGGAGGGGCGGATGGCTACACCTTC	CASSLGGADGYTF
TRBV5-1	.	.	TRBJ2-6	TGCGCCAGCAGCTTACAGGGACTCACTGGGGCCAACGTCCTGACTTTC	CASSLQGLTGANVLTF
TRBV27	TRBD2	.	TRBJ2-3	TGTGCCAGCAAGAGGTTGAGCGGGGGCGACGGATACACAGATACGCAGTATTTT	CASKRLSGGDGYTDTQYF
TRBV6-5	.	.	TRBJ2-2	TGTGCCAGCAGTCTTACGACCGGGGAGCTGTTTTTT	CASSLTTGELFF
TRBV11-3	.	once	TRBJ2-1	TGTGCCAGCAGCTTAGCAGGGCAGGCGGACTACAATGAGCAGTTCTTC	CASSLAGQADYNEQFF
TRBV6-2/TRBV6-3	.	.	TRBJ2-7	TGTGCCAGCAGTTACGCGGCACAGGCGTTGTACGAGCAGTACTTC	CASSYAAQALYEQYF
TRBV12-3/TRBV12-4	TRBD2	.	TRBJ2-3	TGTGCCAGCAGTCTGACTAGCGGGGATACGCAGTATTTT	CASSLTSGDTQYF
TRBV6-2/TRBV6-3	.	.	TRBJ2-3	TGTGCCAGCAGTGGACCGGGACAAAGCACAGATACGCAGTATTTT	CASSGPGQSTDTQYF
TRBV10-2	.	.	TRBJ2-7	TGCGCCAGCAAGGATAGGGGGGGGGACTACGAGCAGTACTTC	CASKDRGGDYEQYF
TRBV30	TRBD1	.	TRBJ1-1	TGTGCCTGGAGTGTCCAGGGGGGTTCGGCTGAAGCTTTCTTT	CAWSVQGGSAEAFF
TRBV5-1	.	.	TRBJ2-6	TGCGCCAGCAGCTTAAACCCACCTGGGGCCAACGTCCTGACTTTC	CASSLNPPGANVLTF
TRBV30	TRBD1	.	TRBJ1-5	TGTGCCTGGAGTGGCAGGGGGAGTTATCAGCCCCAGCATTTT	CAWSGRGSYQPQHF
TRBV5-6	.	once	TRBJ1-2	TGTGCCAGCGGCAGGGATGTTAACTATGGCTACACCTTC	CASGRDVNYGYTF
TRBV6-1	.	.	TRBJ2-7	TGTGCCAGCAGTGAAGGTAGTATCGGCAGCTTCTACGAGCAGTACTTC	CASSEGSIGSFYEQYF